This T cell receptor beta chain was sequenced in a study of cytomegalovirus exposure and HLA in healthy donors (TCRdb year 2017). With regard to the full study: In an earlier analysis of roughly 590 of the donors, roughly 300 Gb of sequence data and 100 million or so unique TCR beta sequences from about 179 million T cells were reported. An early release covering 500 to 750 HLA-typed donors comprised about 300 gigabases of sequencing data and roughly 86 million unique TCR sequences. The genetic ancestry cluster associated with self-reported Caucasian donors included approximately 85% of the roughly 410 genotyped donors. The aim of the study was to test whether cataloging public T cell receptors could identify signatures of past pathogen exposure. The T cell repertoires of 550 to 850 subjects were profiled by immunosequencing and related to cytomegalovirus serostatus. A separate validation cohort of 90 to 150 different subjects was used in addition to the approximately 700-subject first cohort. High-throughput TCR immunosequencing, statistical association of individual TCRs with disease status, and machine learning were combined to predict cytomegalovirus infection status. To study patterns of TCR occurrence, a later analysis re-analyzed previously published TCR beta repertoires from hundreds of donors and added high-resolution HLA genotyping. In the later analysis, no new phenotypic data were used to find candidate immune exposures; instead, reliance was placed on TCR beta sequences and their occurrence across donors. In an earlier analysis of several hundred of the donors, high-throughput TCR beta sequencing was used to judge whether each TCR beta V gene segment behaved as functional or pseudogenic. Alongside the repertoire data, information on donor age, sex, ethnicity and CMV serostatus was compiled. Genome-wide SNP genotypes for about three fifths of the roughly 700 donors were used in a later genetic analysis, which treated that subset as a discovery cohort. All discovery cohort repertoires had been generated on a single sequencing platform. Class I and class II HLA loci were covered by the typing at four-digit resolution. The number of typed donors differed by locus: about 629-630 for A, B, C, DRB1 and DQB1; 500 to 550 for DQA1; approximately 600 for DPA1; and about 470 for DPB1. Because of strong linkage in the cohort, roughly 5 DR-DQ haplotypes were treated as single units for association and clustering. On average, over 200,000 unique TCR beta nucleotide sequences were sequenced per donor among roughly 430 genotyped donors of the cohort, with 15% to 20% of those sequences being non-productive.

At the junction V is shortened by 4 bases and J by 5 bases, with 17 bases in between. The CDR3 runs 15 amino acids, cysteine and phenylalanine included. The CDR3 DNA has 45 bases and is translated from base 1. The germline V gene provides CDR1 SGHTS and CDR2 YDEGEE. In total, fewer than 750 healthy bone marrow donors made up the cohort. All cohort members were sampled while nominally healthy, although unrecorded immune exposures were likely present. The donor was CMV seronegative and was included in the group of around 320 seronegative cohort members. Each donor provided a peripheral blood sample, and peripheral blood mononuclear cells were used for TCR beta sequencing. The Qiagen DNeasy Blood Extraction Kit was used to extract genomic DNA from the blood cell samples. Beyond this particular receptor, the publication reports: According to a later analysis, TCR association rates differed among HLA loci, with DRB1 alleles showing the most associated TCRs and HLA-C alleles showing the fewest. At a false discovery rate of 0.05, a later analysis linked fewer than 20,000 TCR beta sequences to specific HLA alleles. Three of the identified cytomegalovirus-associated TCR beta chains were confirmed in vitro to be specific for cytomegalovirus antigens. The classifier was reported to diagnose cytomegalovirus status with high specificity and sensitivity in both the original cohort and the validation cohort. Most TCR sequences were seen in very few donors, while some public TCRs were found in many individuals. When HLA alleles, especially DR and DQ, strongly co-occurred, attributing TCR associations to individual alleles was difficult. In a later analysis, HLA-associated TCR beta chains were found to be more clonally expanded and to have lower generation probabilities than equally common non-associated chains. The authors suggested that the approach could potentially be generalized to other disease states and immunological phenotypes. The 87-base-pair reads could not distinguish some IMGT-functional V segments, including TRBV6-2 and TRBV6-3, so those segments were excluded. The presence/absence analyses assumed that sequencing depth was roughly uniform across donors, and that assumption may not be true. A further reported finding was that TCR beta sequences accurately predicted the HLA-A and HLA-B alleles for most subjects in the first cohort. HLA typing was unavailable for some donors at each locus, so association tests used only the typed subset. Several of the top co-occurrence clusters appeared to be linked to parvovirus B19, influenza, CMV and Epstein-Barr virus, according to a later analysis. V-gene and J-gene trimming of TCR beta chains was associated with a missense DCLRE1C variant in a later genetic analysis, and the association was replicated in an independent cohort. The cohort was sequenced for TCR beta chains only, and without alpha or paired-chain data the features that could be detected were limited. According to a later genetic analysis, donors in an Asian-associated ancestry cluster had fewer N-insertions in productive TCRs than the roughly 670-donor mean. In an earlier analysis of approximately 600 of the donors, most TCR beta V segments were observed in productive rearrangements about 87% or about 30% of the time, broadly matching IMGT annotations. Immune exposure information for the cohort was limited to CMV serostatus. In the study, 150 to 200 TCR beta chains were listed as associated with cytomegalovirus. Because counts were too low, roughly 16 rarely observed V segments, including chromosome 9 orphons, were excluded from the earlier analysis of several hundred of the donors. A cluster of highly shared sequence variants was judged likely to represent a technical artifact of the sequencing pipeline. Linkage disequilibrium might explain the correlated functional status among segregating V segments, but an unknown experimental factor could not be excluded. Most CMV-associated TCR beta chains appeared to be HLA-restricted in a later analysis, and the HLA associations seemed to be driven largely by CMV exposure.

Comment on this clone: Which antigen it targets is not known. No quality values exist for individual bases; no much larger clone is one base distant.

The library relied on the immunoSEQ multiplex PCR assay. A mixture of 60 forward primers for TCR Vbeta segments and 13 reverse primers for TCR Jbeta segments was used in the multiplex PCR. The CDR3 region of rearranged TCR beta genes was amplified from genomic DNA with a multiplex PCR assay. The amplified TCR beta libraries were sequenced on the Illumina HiSeq System as 87-base-pair reads. Per the original workflow: Across the 500 to 850 repertoires, a later analysis counted 80 million or so unique TCR beta chains, about 10 million of which were shared by at least two donors. A nearest-neighbor algorithm error-corrected the raw reads and collapsed the reads into unique sequences, merging closely related sequences to remove PCR and sequencing errors. CDR3 sequences were aligned to IMGT reference sequences to assign V, D and J gene segments. Each retained sequence needed at least a six-nucleotide match to both a V gene segment and a J gene segment. A rearrangement was called productive if the CDR3 had no stop codons and remained in frame with V and J, and every other rearrangement was called non-productive. Following IMGT convention, CDR3 was defined as the stretch from the second conserved V-encoded cysteine to the conserved J-encoded phenylalanine. The earlier analysis of 450 to 750 of the donors excluded any sequence lacking an unambiguous match to a single V gene segment. In an earlier analysis of around 590 of the donors, a V segment was called functional when productive rearrangements were above 56.7%, and segregating when the standard deviation between donors exceeded 5%. A statistical classification framework was developed to diagnose cytomegalovirus status using the catalog of TCR beta chain sequences. A later analysis assigned V and J genes by comparing TCR nucleotide sequences with IMGT/GENE-DB human TR gene sequences. The TCRdist pipeline was used in a later analysis to assign CDR3 sequences and most-parsimonious VDJ recombination scenarios. In a later analysis, each TCR beta chain was defined by its CDR3 amino acid sequence together with its V-gene family, and reads without a unique V-gene family were excluded. A later analysis removed roughly 590 highly shared, low-generation-probability nucleotide sequences to deal with suspected cross-contamination and a sequencing artifact. A later analysis calculated a clonal expansion index for each public chain from normalized within-repertoire ranks of inferred template counts. A later analysis computed generation probabilities with a VDJ recombination model fitted to out-of-frame rearrangements, and checked the results against IGoR. A later analysis scored TCR-TCR, TCR-HLA and TCR-CMV co-occurrence with hypergeometric tests, applying a repertoire-size bias correction to TCR pairs. To estimate false discovery rates, a later analysis permuted the HLA or CMV assignments 20 times. A later analysis grouped co-occurring TCRs with DBSCAN, adding TCRdist sequence similarity when clustering within HLA-allele-positive subsets. For co-occurrence clustering, repertoires with fewer than 30,000 or more than 120,000 public chains were excluded, along with five or six repertoires with anomalous nucleotide sharing. TCRdb carries this immuneACCESS record with in-frame sequences only. Its versions omit some clonotypes, under half of them owing to an unresolved V gene in the studies checked, with the rest unexplained. Clonal size and the V and J genes are those of that table, whereas D and trimming came from the DNA. The sample profile shows roughly 120,000 clones; 9.5% of them were found once. Roughly 3.1% of the sample is taken by the ten largest.

The V gene is TRBV5-8 and the J gene is TRBJ2-3, with TRBD2 tentatively as D gene (6 bases match). The sequence was collected from a man aged 25 to 40 in good health and CMV-seronegative. Sequenced input: PBMCs. Here the CDR3 is given as CASSPFAGSVDTQYF. At the DNA level, the sequence is TGTGCCAGCAGCCCCTTCGCGGGAAGTGTAGATACGCAGTATTTT.